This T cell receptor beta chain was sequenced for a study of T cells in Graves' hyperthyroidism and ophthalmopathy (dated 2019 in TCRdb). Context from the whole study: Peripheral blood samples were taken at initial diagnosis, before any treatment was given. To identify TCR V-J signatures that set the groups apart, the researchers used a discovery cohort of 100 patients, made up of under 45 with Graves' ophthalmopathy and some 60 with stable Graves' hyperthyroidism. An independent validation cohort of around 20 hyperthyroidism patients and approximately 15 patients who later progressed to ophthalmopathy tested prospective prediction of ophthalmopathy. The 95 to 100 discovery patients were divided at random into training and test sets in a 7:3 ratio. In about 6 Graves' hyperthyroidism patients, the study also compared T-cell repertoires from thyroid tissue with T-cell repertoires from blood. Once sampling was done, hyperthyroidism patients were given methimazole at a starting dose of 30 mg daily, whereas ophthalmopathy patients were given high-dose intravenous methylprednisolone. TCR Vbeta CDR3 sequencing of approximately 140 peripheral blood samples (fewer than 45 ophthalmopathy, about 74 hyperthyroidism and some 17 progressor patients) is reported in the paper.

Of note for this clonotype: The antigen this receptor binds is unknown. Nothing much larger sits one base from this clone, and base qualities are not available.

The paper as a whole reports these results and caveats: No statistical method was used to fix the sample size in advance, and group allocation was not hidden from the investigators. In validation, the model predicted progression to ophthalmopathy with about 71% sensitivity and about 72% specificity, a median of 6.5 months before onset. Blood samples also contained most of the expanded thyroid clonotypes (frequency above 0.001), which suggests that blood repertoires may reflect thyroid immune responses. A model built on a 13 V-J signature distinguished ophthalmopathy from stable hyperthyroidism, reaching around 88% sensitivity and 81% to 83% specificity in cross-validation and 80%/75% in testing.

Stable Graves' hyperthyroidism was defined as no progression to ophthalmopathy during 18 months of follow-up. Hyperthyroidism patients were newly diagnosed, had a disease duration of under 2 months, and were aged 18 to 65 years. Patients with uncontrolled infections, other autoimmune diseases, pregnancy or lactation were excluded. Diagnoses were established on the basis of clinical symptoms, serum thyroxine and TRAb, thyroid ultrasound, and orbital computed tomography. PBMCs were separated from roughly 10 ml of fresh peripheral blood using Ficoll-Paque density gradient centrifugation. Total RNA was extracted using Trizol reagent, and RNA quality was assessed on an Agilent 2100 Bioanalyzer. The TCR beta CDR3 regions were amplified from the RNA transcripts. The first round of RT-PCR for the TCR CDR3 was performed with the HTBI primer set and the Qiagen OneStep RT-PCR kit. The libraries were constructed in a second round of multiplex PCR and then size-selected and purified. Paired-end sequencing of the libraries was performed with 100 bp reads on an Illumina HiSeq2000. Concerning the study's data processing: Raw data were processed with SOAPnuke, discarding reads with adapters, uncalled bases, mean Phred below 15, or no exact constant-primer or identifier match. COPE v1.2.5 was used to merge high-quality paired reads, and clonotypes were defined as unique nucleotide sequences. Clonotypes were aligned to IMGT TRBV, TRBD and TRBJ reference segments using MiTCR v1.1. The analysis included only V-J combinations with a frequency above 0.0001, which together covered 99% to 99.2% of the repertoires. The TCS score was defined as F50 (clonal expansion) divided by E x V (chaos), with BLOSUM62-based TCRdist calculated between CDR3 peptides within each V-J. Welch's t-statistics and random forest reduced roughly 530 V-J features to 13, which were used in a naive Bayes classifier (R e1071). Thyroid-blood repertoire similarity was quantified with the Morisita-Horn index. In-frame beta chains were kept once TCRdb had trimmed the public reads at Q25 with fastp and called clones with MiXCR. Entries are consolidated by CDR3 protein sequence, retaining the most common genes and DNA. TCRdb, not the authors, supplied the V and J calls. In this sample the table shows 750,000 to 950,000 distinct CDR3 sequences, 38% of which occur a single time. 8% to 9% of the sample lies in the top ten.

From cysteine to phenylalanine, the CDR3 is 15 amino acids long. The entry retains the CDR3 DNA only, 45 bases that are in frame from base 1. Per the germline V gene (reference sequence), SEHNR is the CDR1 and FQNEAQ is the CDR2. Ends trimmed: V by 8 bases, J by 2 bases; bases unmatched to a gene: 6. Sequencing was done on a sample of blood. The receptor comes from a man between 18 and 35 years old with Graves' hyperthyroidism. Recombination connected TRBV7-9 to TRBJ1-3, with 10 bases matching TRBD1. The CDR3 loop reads CASEGQGSAGNTIYF. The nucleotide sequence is TGTGCCAGCGAGGGACAGGGGTCGGCTGGAAACACCATATATTTT.